A single sample is the source of the 21 T cell receptor beta chains below, sequenced in a study of cytomegalovirus exposure and HLA in healthy donors. Primers: 60 Vbeta forward and 13 Jbeta reverse. Assay used: immunoSEQ multiplex PCR; TCRdb lists only in-frame clones, some missing. The sample holds 120,000 to 150,000 clones. Sequenced input: PBMCs. The receptors stem from a woman in her late teens or twenties in good health and CMV-seronegative.

V and J are TRBV15 and TRBJ1-2; 9 bases match TRBD1. This CDR3 comprises 15 residues. Trimming removed 1 base from V and 2 bases from J; junction bases left unmatched: 2. Germline CDR1 LNHNV, CDR2 YYDKDF (reference sequence). The CDR3 region has the DNA TGTGCCACCAGCAGAGGAACAGGGGGCAACTATGGCTACACCTTC. It specifies CATSRGTGGNYGYTF. Based on the CDR3 plus reference TRBV15 and TRBJ1-2, the full variable domain is DAMVIQNPRYQVTQFGKPVTLSCSQTLNHNVMYWYQQKSSQAPKLLFHYYDKDFNNEADTPDNFQSRRPNTSFCFLDIRSPGLGDTAMYLCATSRGTGGNYGYTFGSGTRLTVV.

The CDR3, as DNA: TGTGCCAGCAGCTTCCTCGGGACAGGGCAAGAGACCCAGTACTTC. This gives the protein CASSFLGTGQETQYF. The J gene is TRBJ2-5, the V gene TRBV7-2, with TRBD1 matching over 9 bases. Germline CDR1 reads SGHTA; CDR2 reads FQGNSA. The J segment lost 2 bases and the V segment lost 3 bases, leaving 4 bases of the junction unmatched. There are 15 residues in the CDR3.

On this clone itself: This sample includes further DNA sequences coding for the same CDR3. V usage is TRBV5-6 and J usage is TRBJ1-2; 7 bases agree with TRBD1. Unmatched junction bases numbered 2, after V lost 0 bases and J lost 0 bases. The germline CDR1 and CDR2 sequences are SGHDT and YYEEEE. The CDR3 covers 15 residues. CDR3 sequence (DNA): TGTGCCAGCAGCTTGGGGACAGGAGCTAACTATGGCTACACCTTC. As protein: CASSLGTGANYGYTF.

The chain uses TRBV7-9 and TRBJ2-7; D is unresolved. The CDR3 spans 13 residues. The germline CDR1 and CDR2 sequences are SEHNR and FQNEAQ (reference sequence). Trimming stripped 1 base from V and 3 bases from J, with 7 bases between. The CDR3 region has the DNA TGTGCCAGCAGCTTAGGGGCTAGCTACGAGCAGTACGTC. Amino acid sequence: CASSLGASYEQYV.

V usage is TRBV30 and J usage is TRBJ2-7; D is unresolved. In germline, CDR1 is GTSNPN, CDR2 SVGIG (reference sequence). V lost 4 bases to trimming and J lost 3 bases, with 10 bases between them. The CDR3 spans 12 residues. CDR3: CAWKSSGYEQYF. The CDR3 DNA follows: TGTGCCTGGAAGTCCTCCGGCTACGAGCAGTACTTC.

The CDR3 region has the DNA TGTGCCAGCAGCTTACGAGGGAGCACAGATACGCAGTATTTT. Protein sequence: CASSLRGSTDTQYF. The rearrangement uses TRBV11-3 and TRBJ2-3; tentative D call: TRBD2 (5 bases). This CDR3 is 14 amino acids long. Germline lookup yields CDR1 SGHNT and CDR2 YENEEA. V shed 2 bases and J shed 0 bases, with 6 bases lying between them.

V is TRBV18 and J is TRBJ1-1; weak D call: TRBD1 (5 bases). V gave up 6 bases and J gave up 2 bases, with 16 bases separating them. This CDR3 is built from 15 residues. Germline V gene lookup returns CDR1 KGHSH and CDR2 LQKENI. DNA of the CDR3: TGTGCCAGCTCCCTCGGGGGGTCGGGAAACACTGAAGCTTTCTTT. Translation gives CASSLGGSGNTEAFF.

The rearrangement links TRBV10-3 to TRBJ2-5; 11 positions agree with TRBD2. V trimming: 8 bases; J trimming: 2 bases; junction bases outside the gene matches: 13. Germline CDR1 and CDR2: ENHRY and SYGVKD. This CDR3 is 17 amino acids long. CDR3 loop: CAIWPRGVAGGQETQYF. As DNA, the CDR3 is TGTGCCATCTGGCCGAGGGGGGTAGCGGGAGGGCAAGAGACCCAGTACTTC.

The CDR3 is CASSDGAGRNKQFF. As DNA, the CDR3 is TGTGCCAGTAGTGACGGGGCAGGGAGGAATAAGCAGTTCTTC. This chain connects TRBV19 to TRBJ2-1; TRBD2 is a possible D gene (6 bases). The germline V gene encodes CDR1 LNHDA and CDR2 SQIVND (reference sequence). The ends were cut back, 5 bases at V and 11 bases at J, with 19 bases in the middle. This CDR3 has 14 amino acids. The entire variable domain, with the rest obtained from reference TRBV19 and TRBJ2-1, is as follows: DGGITQSPKYLFRKEGQNVTLSCEQNLNHDAMYWYRQDPGQGLRLIYYSQIVNDFQKGDIAEGYSVSREKKESFPLTVTSAQKNPTAFYLCASSDGAGRNKQFFGPGTRLTVL.

The chain uses TRBV6-1 and TRBJ2-7; tentatively, D is TRBD2 (6 bases). CDR3 length: 14 residues. Germline V gene sequence: CDR1 MNHNS, CDR2 SASEGT. V lost 6 bases and J lost 0, with 12 bases in between. The CDR3 DNA reads as TGTGCCAGCAGCCCGGAGGGGCCCTCCTACGAGCAGTACTTC. Encoded protein: CASSPEGPSYEQYF.

This chain joins TRBV29-1 and TRBJ1-1, with unresolved D. CDR1 and CDR2 (germline): SQVTM, ANQGSEA. V was pared by 4 bases and J by 0 bases, with 18 bases between. The CDR3 runs 16 residues. The CDR3, as DNA: TGCAGCGTTGTCGTCGAGGGAGGACTGATGAACACTGAAGCTTTCTTT. Translated, it gives CSVVVEGGLMNTEAFF.

J is TRBJ2-3 and V is TRBV7-2; a possible D gene is TRBD2 (5 bases). Germline CDR1 and CDR2: SGHTA and FQGNSA. The CDR3 runs 16 residues. V was trimmed by 1 base and J by 2 bases, leaving 13 bases between them. CDR3 sequence (DNA): TGTGCCAGCAGCTTAGTTGGAGGAGACTCCACAGATACGCAGTATTTT. Protein: CASSLVGGDSTDTQYF.

This rearrangement joins TRBV4-1 to TRBJ2-1, with 7 bases aligning to TRBD1. Trimming removed 2 bases from V and 9 bases from J; junction bases left unmatched: 7. This CDR3 spans 14 amino acids. Germline assignment: CDR1 MGHRA and CDR2 YSYEKL. The CDR3 DNA reads as TGCGCCAGCAGCCAACAGACAGGGTCTGGTGAGCAGTTCTTC. This translates into CASSQQTGSGEQFF.

V usage is TRBV2 and J usage is TRBJ1-5; 7 bases map to TRBD1. The V segment lost 6 bases and the J segment 12 bases; nucleotides outside the gene matches: 5. The CDR3 totals 11 residues. Germline V CDR1 and CDR2: SNHLY, FYNNEI. The CDR3 loop reads CASRGQWLQHF. The CDR3 region has the DNA TGTGCCAGCAGGGGACAGTGGCTCCAGCATTTT.

The chain carries TRBV19 and TRBJ1-1; D remains ambiguous. This CDR3 has 13 amino acids. Germline V gene sequence: CDR1 LNHDA, CDR2 SQIVND (reference sequence). The V gene lost 11 bases and the J gene lost 12 bases, with 25 bases spanning the gap. CDR3 loop: CAPGETNWPISFF. The CDR3 region has the DNA TGTGCCCCCGGGGAAACGAATTGGCCAATTTCTTTCTTT.

The rearrangement links TRBV28 to TRBJ2-7; tentatively, D is TRBD1 (6 bases). Trimming shortened V by 4 bases and J by 1 base, and 23 bases separated the two germline ends. CDR3 length: 18 amino acids. CDR1 is MDHEN and CDR2 is SYDVKM in the germline V gene. CDR3 region: CASSSSRDTLHGSYEQYV. DNA of the CDR3: TGTGCCAGCAGTTCGTCCCGGGACACCCTTCACGGGTCCTACGAGCAGTACGTC.

V and J are TRBV28 and TRBJ2-1; no firm D call. Looked up from germline, CDR1 is MDHEN and CDR2 is SYDVKM. The CDR3 totals 15 residues. V gave up 3 bases and J gave up 2 bases, with 11 bases separating them. Here the CDR3 DNA reads TGTGCCAGCAGTTTCTCTAGGAACCCCTACAATGAGCAGTTCTTC. Translation: CASSFSRNPYNEQFF.

The chain is built from TRBV6-1 and TRBJ1-4, with 9 bases that match TRBD1. This CDR3 contains 15 residues. Trimming took 8 bases from V and 8 from J; bases not matched to a gene: 12. Germline V CDR1 and CDR2: MNHNS, SASEGT. The CDR3 loop is CASQSPGTGQEKLFF. Here the CDR3 DNA reads TGTGCCAGCCAAAGTCCCGGGACAGGGCAAGAAAAACTGTTTTTT.

CDR3 region: CASSVTSGSSEQYF. DNA for the CDR3: TGTGCCAGCAGTGTCACTAGCGGGAGTAGCGAGCAGTACTTC. The J gene is TRBJ2-7, the V gene TRBV6-1; 11 bases agree with TRBD2. V trimming: 4 bases; J trimming: 6 bases; junction bases outside the gene matches: 5. The CDR3 totals 14 residues. Germline-derived CDR1 and CDR2 are MNHNS and SASEGT.

This chain connects TRBV7-8 to TRBJ1-2; unclear D gene. The germline V gene encodes CDR1 SGHVS and CDR2 FQNEAQ. Trimming left V 1 base short and J 0 bases short, with 6 bases between. The CDR3 is made up of 14 amino acids. CDR3 in amino acids: CASSLVASNYGYTF. For the CDR3, the DNA is TGTGCCAGCAGCTTAGTGGCCTCTAACTATGGCTACACCTTC.

The rearrangement joins TRBV4-1 to TRBJ2-7; 10 bases are shared with TRBD2. There are 15 residues in the CDR3. The trim removed 4 bases at V and 4 bases at J, leaving 7 bases unmatched. CDR1 and CDR2 from the germline V gene are MGHRA and YSYEKL. The CDR3 DNA reads as TGCGCCAGCAGCCTCCTAGCGGGAGAAGGGTACGAGCAGTACGTC. This translates into CASSLLAGEGYEQYV.